This T cell receptor (beta chain) was captured by sequencing in a study of T cell changes during pregnancy in multiple sclerosis. The CDR3 sequence is 15 residues long. CDR1 and CDR2 from the germline V gene are MNHEY and SVGAGI. Unmatched junction bases numbered 2, after V lost 0 bases and J lost 3 bases. TCRdb keeps only in-frame clones here, not all; method: immunoSEQ multiplex PCR. The sample records about 9,000 clones, around 90% being singletons. Specimen: CD8+ T cells from peripheral blood mononuclear cells, collected in the first trimester of pregnancy. This chain connects TRBV6-5 to TRBJ1-2; 9 bases align to TRBD1. The source is a female donor in good health, enrolled as a control in a pregnancy study. CDR3 loop: CASSYSGQGDYGYTF. CDR3 DNA sequence: TGTGCCAGCAGTTACTCGGGACAGGGTGACTATGGCTACACCTTC.